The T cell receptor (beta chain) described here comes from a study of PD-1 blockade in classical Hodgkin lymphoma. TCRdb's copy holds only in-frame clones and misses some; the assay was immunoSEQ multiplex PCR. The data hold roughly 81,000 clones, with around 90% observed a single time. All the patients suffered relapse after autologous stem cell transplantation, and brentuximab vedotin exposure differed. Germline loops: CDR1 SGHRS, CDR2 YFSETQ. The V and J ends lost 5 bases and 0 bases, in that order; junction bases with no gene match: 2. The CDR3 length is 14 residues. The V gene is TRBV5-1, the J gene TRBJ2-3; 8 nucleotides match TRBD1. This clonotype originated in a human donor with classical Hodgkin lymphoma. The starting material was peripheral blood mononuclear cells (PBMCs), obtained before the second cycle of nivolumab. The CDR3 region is CASSRDRSTDTQYF. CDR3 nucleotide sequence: TGCGCCAGCAGTCGGGACAGGAGCACAGATACGCAGTATTTT.